Below, 20 T cell receptor beta chains from the same sample are listed, as sequenced in a study of shared clonotypes between healthy human individuals. Only in-frame clones appear in the TCRdb table, and some are missing; sequencing was by immunoSEQ multiplex PCR. The table records around 350,000 clones, about 73% of them present only once. The sample consisted of memory CD4+ T cells sorted from blood. As for subset: CD45RA-negative fraction. All receptors derive from a man between 25 and 39 years old in good health.

J is TRBJ2-3 and V is TRBV7-2, with D perhaps TRBD2 (6 bases). Germline CDR1 and CDR2: SGHTA and FQGNSA. This CDR3 has 17 residues. With 2 bases removed from V and 6 bases from J, the gap between germline ends came to 21 bases. DNA for the CDR3: TGTGCCAGCAGCTTATTACCCCAAAGACTAGTCCGGGATACGCAGTATTTT. Protein product: CASSLLPQRLVRDTQYF.

This clone was found once. The V gene is TRBV27, the J gene TRBJ2-3; TRBD1 aligns across 7 bases. Per germline, CDR1 MNHEY and CDR2 SMNVEV (reference sequence). This CDR3 is built from 13 residues. The V gene end was trimmed by 6 bases and the J gene end by 2 bases; junction bases not matched to a gene: 2. The CDR3 DNA is TGTGCCAGCAGAGGGGGCAACACAGATACGCAGTATTTT. This sequence encodes CASRGGNTDTQYF.

Here the CDR3 DNA reads TGTGCCAGCAGTGAGGGGGATGCATACGAGACCCAGTACTTC. Its translation: CASSEGDAYETQYF. This rearrangement joins TRBV2 to TRBJ2-5, with D perhaps being TRBD1 or TRBD2 (5 bases each). Trimming took off 3 bases at V and 5 bases at J, with 13 bases between the two ends. Germline V CDR1 and CDR2: SNHLY, FYNNEI. The CDR3 has 14 residues. Looking up the rest from reference TRBV2 and TRBJ2-5 gives the full variable domain: EPEVTQTPSHQVTQMGQEVILRCVPISNHLYFYWYRQILGQKVEFLVSFYNNEISEKSEIFDDQFSVERPDGSNFTLKIRSTKLEDSAMYFCASSEGDAYETQYFGPGTRLLVL.

Only a few counts were recorded for this clone. CDR3 nucleotides: TGCGCCAGCAGTCACTCCCAGGGGGAAGAAATGAACACTGAAGCTTTCTTT. This sequence encodes CASSHSQGEEMNTEAFF. This chain joins TRBV23-1 and TRBJ1-1; TRBD1 agrees at 7 bases. TRBV23-1 is assigned to the ORF class and has an uncertain function. This CDR3 contains 17 residues. Trimming took 3 bases from V and 0 from J; bases not matched to a gene: 10.

The CDR3 reads CATSSRRRQGAKNIQYF. CDR3 bases: TGTGCCACCAGCTCCCGGCGGAGACAGGGGGCCAAAAACATTCAGTACTTC. The V and J genes are TRBV15 and TRBJ2-4; 8 bases are a match to TRBD1. After removal of 5 bases from V and 1 base from J, the junction contained 10 bases not matched to a gene. Germline CDR1 LNHNV, CDR2 YYDKDF (reference sequence). The CDR3 covers 17 residues.

J is TRBJ2-1 and V is TRBV27, with 7 bases lining up with TRBD2. Germline V CDR1 and CDR2: MNHEY, SMNVEV (reference sequence). This CDR3 has 16 residues. V trimming: 8 bases; J trimming: 7 bases; junction bases outside the gene matches: 17. CDR3 sequence (DNA): TGTGCCAGCTCCCTCTGGGGGGAGGGAAAAGAGAATGAGCAGTTCTTC. It specifies CASSLWGEGKENEQFF.

This clone was observed a few times. The rearrangement joins TRBV4-1 to TRBJ2-7, with D perhaps assigned TRBD1 or TRBD2 (5 bases each). Germline V gene data show CDR1 as MGHRA and CDR2 as YSYEKL. This CDR3 contains 15 residues. The V end lost 4 bases, the J end lost 4 bases, and 17 bases lay between the germline ends. CDR3 in DNA: TGCGCCAGCAGCCTTGTAGCCGGGACCAGATACGAGCAGTACTTC. As protein: CASSLVAGTRYEQYF.

J is TRBJ2-3 and V is TRBV28; D is unclear. The CDR3 sequence is 14 residues long. Trimming pared 7 bases from V and 0 bases from J, leaving 11 bases between. Germline-derived CDR1 and CDR2 are MDHEN and SYDVKM. The CDR3 spells CASKYGQSTDTQYF. In DNA form, the CDR3 reads TGTGCCAGCAAGTACGGGCAGAGCACAGATACGCAGTATTTT.

This chain uses TRBV7-2 with TRBJ2-7; possibly TRBD2 for D (6 bases). Trimming cost V 1 base and J 7 bases, with 11 bases left between them. CDR1 and CDR2 from the germline V gene are SGHTA and FQGNSA. This CDR3 has 13 amino acids. The CDR3 region is CASSLVRGGEQYF. The CDR3 DNA reads as TGTGCCAGCAGCTTAGTCCGGGGAGGAGAGCAGTACTTC. Using reference TRBV7-2 and TRBJ2-7 for the parts outside the CDR3, the full variable domain is GAGVSQSPSNKVTEKGKDVELRCDPISGHTALYWYRQSLGQGLEFLIYFQGNSAPDKSGLPSDRFSAERTGGSVSTLTIQRTQQEDSAVYLCASSLVRGGEQYFGPGTRLTVT.

This clone was counted between two and nine times. The rearrangement uses TRBV19 and TRBJ1-5; tentative D call: TRBD1 (5 bases). Trimming pared 11 bases from V and 6 bases from J, leaving 20 bases between. CDR1 is LNHDA, CDR2 SQIVND, per germline (reference sequence). CDR3 length equals 14 residues. The CDR3 region has the DNA TGTGCCGGGGGGGTTCAGGGAGGTGGTCAGCCCCAGCATTTT. It yields the protein CAGGVQGGGQPQHF.

For this clone: This probably arose from a read error, given a far larger clone one base away. Other DNA variants within this sample encode the same CDR3. The chain's CDR3 is CASTLSFYGYTF. As DNA, the CDR3 is TGTGCTAGCACCCTAAGTTTCTATGGCTACACCTTC. The chain combines TRBV5-5 with TRBJ1-2; D is ambiguous. Germline lookup yields CDR1 SGHKS and CDR2 YYEKEE (reference sequence). The CDR3 is 12 residues long.

The chain joins TRBV6-5 to TRBJ2-7; D perhaps matches TRBD2 (5 bases). The CDR3 spans 12 residues. Germline CDR1 reads MNHEY; CDR2 reads SVGAGI. Trimming stripped 10 bases from V and 1 base from J, with 11 bases between. The CDR3 region has the DNA TGTGCCATCGGGGATACTTCCTACGAGCAGTACTTC. It is translated as CAIGDTSYEQYF.

This chain uses TRBV18 with TRBJ2-3; D uncertain. The CDR3 loop spans 13 amino acids. V lost 2 bases and J 6 bases, leaving 9 bases between the germline ends. Germline values: CDR1 KGHSH, CDR2 LQKENI. The CDR3 protein is CASSPSAPDTQYF. CDR3 DNA sequence: TGTGCCAGCTCACCATCCGCGCCCGATACGCAGTATTTT.

This rearrangement joins TRBV5-1 to TRBJ1-3, with a possible D match to TRBD1 (5 bases). Trimming took 4 bases from V and 0 from J, leaving 11 bases between them. The CDR3 is 15 residues long. Germline CDR1 and CDR2: SGHRS and YFSETQ. In nucleotides, the CDR3 is TGCGCCAGCAGCCTGGGACCGAACTCTGGAAACACCATATATTTT. Residues: CASSLGPNSGNTIYF.

This clone has a single count. V gene TRBV7-2 combines with J gene TRBJ2-5; 7 bases agree with TRBD1. CDR1 SGHTA and CDR2 FQGNSA come from the germline V gene. The V and J ends lost 4 bases and 4 bases, in that order; junction bases with no gene match: 0. This CDR3 comprises 12 residues. Here the CDR3 reads CASSSGGETQYF. In DNA form, the CDR3 reads TGTGCCAGCAGCTCAGGGGGAGAGACCCAGTACTTC.

To note about this clone: A junction end diverges from the germline sequence, so it may reflect a read error. The rearrangement joins TRBV4-3 to TRBJ2-5; D not certain. This CDR3 has 13 residues. CDR1 LGHNA and CDR2 YSLEER come from the germline V gene. CDR3 sequence reads: CASSPHIRESQYF. The DNA for the CDR3 is TGCGCCAGCAGCCCCCACATAAGAGAGTCCCAGTACTTC.

On this clone itself: Other DNA sequences of this sample code for an identical CDR3. This rearrangement joins TRBV18 to TRBJ2-4, with 8 bases matching TRBD1. Germline CDR1 is KGHSH and CDR2 is LQKENI. V shed 0 bases and J 6 bases; nucleotides not matched to a gene: 4. CDR3 size: 15 residues. The CDR3 is CASSPPGQGLNIQYF. The CDR3 nucleotides read TGTGCCAGCTCACCACCCGGACAGGGACTAAACATTCAGTACTTC.

The count of this clone is one. The chain's CDR3 is CSVDELVVNEQFF. CDR3 coding DNA: TGCAGCGTTGATGAACTAGTGGTTAATGAGCAGTTCTTC. This chain links TRBV29-1 with TRBJ2-1; D is perhaps TRBD2 (5 bases). In germline, CDR1 is SQVTM, CDR2 ANQGSEA. The V gene lost 3 bases and the J gene lost 7 bases, with 13 bases spanning the gap. The CDR3 is 13 amino acids.

This clone has a handful of counts. V usage is TRBV18 and J usage is TRBJ1-3; D is unresolved. From germline, CDR1 is KGHSH and CDR2 LQKENI. This CDR3 region has 13 residues. V lost 1 base and J lost 4, with 5 bases in between. For the CDR3, the DNA is TGTGCCAGCTCACCACGTGCGGGAAACACCATATATTTT. This encodes CASSPRAGNTIYF. Variable domain in full (rest from reference TRBV18 and TRBJ1-3): NAGVMQNPRHLVRRRGQEARLRCSPMKGHSHVYWYRQLPEEGLKFMVYLQKENIIDESGMPKERFSAEFPKEGPSILRIQQVVRGDSAAYFCASSPRAGNTIYFGEGSWLTVV.

This sequence joins TRBV28 and TRBJ2-7; 7 nucleotides line up with TRBD1. With V trimmed by 5 bases and J by 2 bases, 9 bases remained unmatched. The CDR3 has 15 residues. Germline CDR1 and CDR2: MDHEN and SYDVKM. DNA for the CDR3: TGTGCCAGCAGTCGTTTGGGGGACAGAACCTACGAGCAGTACTTC. Encoded protein: CASSRLGDRTYEQYF. The whole variable domain, filled in from reference TRBV28 and TRBJ2-7, reads DVKVTQSSRYLVKRTGEKVFLECVQDMDHENMFWYRQDPGLGLRLIYFSYDVKMKEKGDIPEGYSVSREKKERFSLILESASTNQTSMYLCASSRLGDRTYEQYFGPGTRLTVT.